This is a list of T cell receptor beta chains from one sample in a study of post-analysis software for immune sequencing data. MiXCR was run by TCRdb on the PCR reads, yielding one entry per CDR3 protein. Found here are 650,000 to 850,000 distinct CDR3 sequences, roughly half of them singletons; the top ten hold approximately 4.5%. Sequencing used blood. Source of these receptors: a girl aged 5 to 17 with multiple sclerosis. The CDR3 runs from the conserved cysteine through the conserved F or W. Size is omitted from some rows. Given values are once, few, many or a class for expanded clones.

few,TRBV19,14,CASSISGRANEQFF
-,TRBV29-1,16,CSVEGVRDYPYNEQFF
-,TRBV6-4,14,CASSDVQGTDTQYF
-,TRBV5-1,16,CASSLDGGSSNQPQHF
-,TRBV2,13,CASSEGQDYGYTF
-,TRBV5-1,15,CASSFRAGVSCEQYF
-,TRBV6-1,13,CASREGLGDTQYF
few,TRBV7-9,14,CASSLVADGTGYTF
-,TRBV5-1,16,CASSDTSGKSTDTQYF
-,TRBV5-1,16,CASSPGLAGYLDTQYF
few,TRBV20-1,15,CSARRPSGGADEQFF
-,TRBV4-2,19,CASSQDKWASGLTKNIQYF
few,TRBV12-3/TRBV12-4,18,CASSLSRSGTSRSYEQYF
-,TRBV7-9,13,CASTLPLADTQYF
-,TRBV4-1,13,CASSQERSQPQHF